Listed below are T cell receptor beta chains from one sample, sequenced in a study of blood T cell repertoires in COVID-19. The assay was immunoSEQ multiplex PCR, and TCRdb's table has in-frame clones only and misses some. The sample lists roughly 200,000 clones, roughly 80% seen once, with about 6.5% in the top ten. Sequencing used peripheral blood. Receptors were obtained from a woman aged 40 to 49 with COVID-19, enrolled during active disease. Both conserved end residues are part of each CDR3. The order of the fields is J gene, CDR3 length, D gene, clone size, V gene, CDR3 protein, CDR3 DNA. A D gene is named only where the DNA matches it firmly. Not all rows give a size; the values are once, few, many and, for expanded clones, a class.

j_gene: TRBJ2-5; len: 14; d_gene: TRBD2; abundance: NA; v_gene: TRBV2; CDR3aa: CASRGLAGKETQYF; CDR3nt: TGTGCCAGCAGGGGACTAGCGGGAAAAGAGACCCAGTACTTC
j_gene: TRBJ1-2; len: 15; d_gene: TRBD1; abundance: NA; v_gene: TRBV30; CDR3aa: CAWSRRTGSNYGYTF; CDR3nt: TGTGCCTGGAGTCGTCGGACAGGGTCCAACTATGGCTACACCTTC
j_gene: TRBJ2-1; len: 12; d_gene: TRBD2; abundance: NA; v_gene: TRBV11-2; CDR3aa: CASSFGLAEQFF; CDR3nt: TGTGCCAGCAGCTTCGGACTAGCGGAGCAGTTCTTC
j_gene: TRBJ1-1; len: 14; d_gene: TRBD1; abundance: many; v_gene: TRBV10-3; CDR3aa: CAISQTGLTTEAFF; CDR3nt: TGTGCCATCAGCCAGACAGGGTTAACGACTGAAGCTTTCTTT
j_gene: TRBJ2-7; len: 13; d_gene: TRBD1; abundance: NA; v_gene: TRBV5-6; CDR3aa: CASVQGNSYEQYF; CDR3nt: TGTGCCAGCGTACAGGGGAACTCCTACGAGCAGTACTTC
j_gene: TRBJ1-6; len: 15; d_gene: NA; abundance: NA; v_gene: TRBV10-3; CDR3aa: CAISESAAERSPLHF; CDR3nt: TGTGCCATCAGTGAGTCTGCGGCAGAGAGGTCACCCCTCCACTTT
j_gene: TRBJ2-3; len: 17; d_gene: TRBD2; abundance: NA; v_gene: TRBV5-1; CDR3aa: CASSSIPGLAGSDTQYF; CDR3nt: TGCGCCAGCAGCTCTATCCCGGGACTAGCGGGGTCAGATACGCAGTATTTT
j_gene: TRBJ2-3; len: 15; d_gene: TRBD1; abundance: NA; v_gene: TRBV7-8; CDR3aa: CASSPGTGGSDTQYF; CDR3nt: TGTGCCAGCAGCCCCGGGACAGGGGGCTCAGATACGCAGTATTTT
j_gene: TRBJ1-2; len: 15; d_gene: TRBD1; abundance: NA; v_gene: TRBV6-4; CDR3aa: CASSPTGASGGGYTF; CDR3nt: TGTGCCAGCAGTCCCACAGGGGCCTCCGGGGGCGGCTACACCTTC
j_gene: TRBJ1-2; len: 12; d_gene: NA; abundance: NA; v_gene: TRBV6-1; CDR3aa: CASSEAGDGYTF; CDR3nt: TGTGCCAGCAGTGAAGCCGGGGATGGCTACACCTTC
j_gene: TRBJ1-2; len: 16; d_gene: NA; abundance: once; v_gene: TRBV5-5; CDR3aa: CASSLAIRAANYGYTF; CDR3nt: TGTGCCAGCAGCTTGGCCATCAGGGCGGCTAACTATGGCTACACCTTC
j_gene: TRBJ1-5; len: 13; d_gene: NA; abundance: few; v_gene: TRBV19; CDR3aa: CASSSRVNQPQHF; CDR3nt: TGTGCCAGTAGTAGCAGGGTCAATCAGCCCCAGCATTTT
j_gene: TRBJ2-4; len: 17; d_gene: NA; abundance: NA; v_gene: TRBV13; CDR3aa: CASSLPHRVWSKNIQYF; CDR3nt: TGTGCCAGCAGCTTACCCCACAGGGTTTGGAGCAAAAACATTCAGTACTTC
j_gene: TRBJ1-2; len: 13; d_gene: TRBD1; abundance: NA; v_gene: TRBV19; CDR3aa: CASTMTGGYGYTF; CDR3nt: TGTGCCAGTACCATGACAGGGGGCTATGGCTACACCTTC
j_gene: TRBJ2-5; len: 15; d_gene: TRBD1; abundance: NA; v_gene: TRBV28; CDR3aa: CASSHRGLDEETQYF; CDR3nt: TGTGCCAGCAGCCACAGGGGCCTCGATGAAGAGACCCAGTACTTC
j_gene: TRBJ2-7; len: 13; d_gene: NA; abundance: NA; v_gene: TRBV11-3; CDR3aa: CASSSDSDYEQYF; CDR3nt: TGTGCCAGCAGCTCCGATAGCGACTACGAGCAGTACTTC
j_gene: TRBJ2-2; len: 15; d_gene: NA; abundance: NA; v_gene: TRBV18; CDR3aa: CASSPMTRAVGELFF; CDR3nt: TGTGCCAGCTCACCTATGACCAGGGCGGTCGGGGAGCTGTTTTTT
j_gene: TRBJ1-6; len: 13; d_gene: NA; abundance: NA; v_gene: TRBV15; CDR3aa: CATGQSTDSPLHF; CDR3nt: TGTGCCACCGGACAGTCTACGGATTCACCCCTCCACTTT
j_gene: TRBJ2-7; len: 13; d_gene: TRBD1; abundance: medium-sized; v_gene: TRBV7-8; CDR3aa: CASSLGTDREQYF; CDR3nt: TGTGCCAGCAGCCTTGGGACAGACCGCGAGCAGTACTTC
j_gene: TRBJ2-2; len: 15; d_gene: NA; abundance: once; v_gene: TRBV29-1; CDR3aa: CSVPGVDGNTGELFF; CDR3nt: TGCAGCGTTCCGGGAGTCGATGGGAACACCGGGGAGCTGTTTTTT
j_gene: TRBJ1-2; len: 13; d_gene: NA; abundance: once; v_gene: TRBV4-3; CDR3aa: CASSPTSNYGYTF; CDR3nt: TGCGCCAGCAGCCCTACCTCCAACTATGGCTACACCTTC
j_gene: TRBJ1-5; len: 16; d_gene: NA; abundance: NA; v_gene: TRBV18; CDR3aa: CASSARVWDSNQPQHF; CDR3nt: TGTGCCAGCTCGGCCAGGGTTTGGGATAGCAATCAGCCCCAGCATTTT
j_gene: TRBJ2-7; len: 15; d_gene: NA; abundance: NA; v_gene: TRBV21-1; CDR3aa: CASSKGGRNSYEQYF; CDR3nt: TGTGCCAGCAGCAAGGGTGGCAGGAACTCCTACGAGCAGTACTTC
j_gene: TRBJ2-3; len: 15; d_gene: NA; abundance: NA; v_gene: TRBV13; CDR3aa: CASSFAGRSTDTQYF; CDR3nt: TGTGCCAGCAGCTTCGCGGGGAGGAGCACAGATACGCAGTATTTT
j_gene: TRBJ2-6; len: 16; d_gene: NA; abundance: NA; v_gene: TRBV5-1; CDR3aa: CASSLQARSGANVLTF; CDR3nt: TGCGCCAGCAGCTTGCAGGCACGCTCTGGGGCCAACGTCCTGACTTTC
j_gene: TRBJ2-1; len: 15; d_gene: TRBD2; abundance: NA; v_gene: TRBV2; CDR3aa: CASSEQAGVRNEQFF; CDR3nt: TGTGCCAGCAGTGAACAAGCGGGAGTCCGGAATGAGCAGTTCTTC
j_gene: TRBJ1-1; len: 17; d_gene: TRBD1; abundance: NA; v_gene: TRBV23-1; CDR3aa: CASSQPDRGTADTEAFF; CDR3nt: TGCGCCAGCAGTCAACCGGACAGGGGAACGGCGGACACTGAAGCTTTCTTT
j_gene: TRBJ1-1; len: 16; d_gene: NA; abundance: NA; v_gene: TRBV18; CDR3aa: CASSPVVGPVGTEAFF; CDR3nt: TGTGCCAGCTCACCGGTGGTCGGTCCTGTCGGCACTGAAGCTTTCTTT
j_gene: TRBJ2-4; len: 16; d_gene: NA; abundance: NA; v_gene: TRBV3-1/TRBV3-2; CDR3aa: CASSQDPPGGADIQYF; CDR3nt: TGTGCCAGCAGCCAAGACCCGCCCGGAGGGGCGGACATTCAGTACTTC
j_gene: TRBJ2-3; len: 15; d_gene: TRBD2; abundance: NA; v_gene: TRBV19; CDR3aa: CASSSGGAETDTQYF; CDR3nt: TGTGCCAGTTCTAGCGGGGGGGCAGAAACAGATACGCAGTATTTT
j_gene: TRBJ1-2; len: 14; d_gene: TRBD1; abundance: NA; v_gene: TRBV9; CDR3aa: CASSTTGADYGYTF; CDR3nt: TGTGCCAGCAGCACCACAGGGGCGGACTATGGCTACACCTTC
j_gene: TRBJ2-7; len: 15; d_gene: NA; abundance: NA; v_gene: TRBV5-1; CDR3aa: CASSLAPGQIYEQYF; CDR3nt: TGCGCCAGCAGCTTGGCCCCGGGACAAATCTACGAGCAGTACTTC
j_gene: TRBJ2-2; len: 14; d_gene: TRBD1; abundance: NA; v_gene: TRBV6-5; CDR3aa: CASRWDRDRGELFF; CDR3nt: TGTGCCAGCAGGTGGGACAGGGACAGAGGGGAGCTGTTTTTT
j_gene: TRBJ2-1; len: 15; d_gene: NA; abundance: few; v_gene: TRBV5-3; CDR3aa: CARSLIRLRDCEQFF; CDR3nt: TGTGCCAGAAGCTTGATCCGTCTCCGGGATTGTGAGCAGTTCTTC
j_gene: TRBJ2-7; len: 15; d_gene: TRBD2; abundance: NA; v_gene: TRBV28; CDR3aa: CASWARTSGSYEQYF; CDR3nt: TGTGCCAGCTGGGCCAGGACTAGCGGTTCCTACGAGCAGTACTTC